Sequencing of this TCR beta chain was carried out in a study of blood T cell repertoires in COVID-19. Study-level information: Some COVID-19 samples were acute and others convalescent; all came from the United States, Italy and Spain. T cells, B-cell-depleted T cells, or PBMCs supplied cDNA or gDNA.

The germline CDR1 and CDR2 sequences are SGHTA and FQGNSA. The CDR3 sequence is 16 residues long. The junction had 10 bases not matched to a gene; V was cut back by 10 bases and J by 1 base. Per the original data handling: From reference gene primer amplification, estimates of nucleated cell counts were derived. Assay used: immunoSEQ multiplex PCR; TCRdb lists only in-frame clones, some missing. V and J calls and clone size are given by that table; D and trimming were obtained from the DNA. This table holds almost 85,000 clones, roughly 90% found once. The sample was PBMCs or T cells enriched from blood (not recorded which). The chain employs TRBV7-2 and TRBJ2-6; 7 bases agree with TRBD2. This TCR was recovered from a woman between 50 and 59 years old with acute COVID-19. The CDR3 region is CAITGTTLSGANVLTF. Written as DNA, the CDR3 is TGTGCCATCACCGGGACTACCCTTTCTGGGGCCAACGTCCTGACTTTC.